These 5 T cell receptor beta chains were sequenced from one sample in a study of blood T cell repertoires in COVID-19. This table comes from immunoSEQ multiplex PCR, and its TCRdb copy is limited to in-frame clones, with some not included. The repertoire holds 120,000 to 150,000 clones, approximately 88% seen once, with 0.95% in the top ten. Sequencing was done on a sample of peripheral blood. These receptors were collected from a woman aged 50 to 60 with acute or convalescent COVID-19.

CDR3 residues: CASSQRGPGQSYGYTF. CDR3 sequence (DNA): TGTGCCAGCTCGCAACGCGGTCCGGGACAAAGCTATGGCTACACCTTC. The chain links TRBV18 to TRBJ1-2; TRBD1 might be the D (6 bases). The length of the CDR3 is 16 residues. Trimming left V 6 bases short and J 4 bases short, with 21 bases between. Germline V CDR1 and CDR2: KGHSH, LQKENI.

The CDR3, as DNA: TGCGCCAGCAGCCAGACAGGGGAAGGGGACGTGAATCAGCCCCAGCATTTT. It is translated as CASSQTGEGDVNQPQHF. The rearrangement links TRBV4-1 to TRBJ1-5; TRBD1 matches 8 bases. The CDR3 contains 17 residues. CDR1 MGHRA and CDR2 YSYEKL come from the germline V gene. V shed 3 bases and J 4 bases; nucleotides not matched to a gene: 11.

V and J are TRBV18 and TRBJ2-1, with D possibly matching TRBD2 (7 bases). The ends were cut back, 3 bases at V and 2 bases at J, with 17 bases in the middle. Germline lookup yields CDR1 KGHSH and CDR2 LQKENI. The CDR3 has 17 residues. The CDR3 coding sequence is TGTGCCAGCTCACCCCCCCGGGGGGCGCCTCCCTACAATGAGCAGTTCTTC. Translating gives CASSPPRGAPPYNEQFF.

Note on this clone: This same CDR3 is encoded by further DNA sequences in the sample. This chain joins TRBV9 and TRBJ1-5; a possible D gene is TRBD1 (5 bases). Trimming pared 0 bases from V and 2 bases from J, leaving 9 bases between. Per germline, CDR1 SGDLS and CDR2 YYNGEE. The CDR3 has 15 residues. The CDR3 DNA reads as TGTGCCAGCAGCGTAGGGGGCAGGGGCAATCAGCCCCAGCATTTT. It translates to CASSVGGRGNQPQHF.

The V and J genes are TRBV6-5 and TRBJ2-3, with TRBD2 identical over 11 bases. The V gene's germline CDR1 is MNHEY and CDR2 SVGAGI. The CDR3 sequence is 16 residues long. J was trimmed by 4 bases and V by 2 bases; bases with no gene match: 5. CDR3 in amino acids: CASSYGLAGVADTQYF. The DNA of the CDR3 is TGTGCCAGCAGTTACGGACTAGCGGGTGTTGCAGATACGCAGTATTTT.